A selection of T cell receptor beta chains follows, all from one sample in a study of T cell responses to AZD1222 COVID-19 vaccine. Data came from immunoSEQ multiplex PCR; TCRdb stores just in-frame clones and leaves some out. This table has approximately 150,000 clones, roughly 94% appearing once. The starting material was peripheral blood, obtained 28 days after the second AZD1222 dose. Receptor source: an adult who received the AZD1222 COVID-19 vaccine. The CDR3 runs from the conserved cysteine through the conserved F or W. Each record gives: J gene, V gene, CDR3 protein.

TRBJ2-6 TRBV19 CASSISGQGAPGANVLTF
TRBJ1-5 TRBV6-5 CASSRDSQSNQPQHF
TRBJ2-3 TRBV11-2 CASSLNADTQYF
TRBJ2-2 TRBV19 CASSIQRQMGGDTGELFF
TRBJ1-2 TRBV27 CASSFGRNYGYTF
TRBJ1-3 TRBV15 CATSRGGNSGNTIYF
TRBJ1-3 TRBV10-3 CAISGDRSGNTIYF
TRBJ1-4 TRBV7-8 CASSAGQGGEKLFF
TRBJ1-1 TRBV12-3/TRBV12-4 CASTKTGGTEAFF
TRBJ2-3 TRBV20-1 CSAGDVDTQYF
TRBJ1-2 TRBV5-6 CASSFQGDYGYTF
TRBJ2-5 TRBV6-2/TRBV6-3 CASSSFLRSGGYRETQYF
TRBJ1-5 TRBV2 CASSETLGSTVSRPQHF
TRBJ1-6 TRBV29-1 CSARAGDNSPLHF
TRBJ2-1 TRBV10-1 CASSDGGARRQFF
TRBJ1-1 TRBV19 CASGRTPRTEAFF
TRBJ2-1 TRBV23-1 CASSREQYNEQFF
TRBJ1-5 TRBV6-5 CASSRDSQPQHF
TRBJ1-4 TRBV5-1 CASSLEWQVANEKLFF
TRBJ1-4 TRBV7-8 CASSFGRVNEKLFF
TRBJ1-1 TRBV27 CASSFRGDRTEAFF
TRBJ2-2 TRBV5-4 CASSLDGGQTGELFF
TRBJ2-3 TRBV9 CASSVRVADTQYF
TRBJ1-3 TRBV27 CASSWDGRLGNTIYF
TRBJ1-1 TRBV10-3 CAIKGPTTEAFF
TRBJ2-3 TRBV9 CASSASGYTDTQYF
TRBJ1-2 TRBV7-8 CASSLKGHTNYGYTF
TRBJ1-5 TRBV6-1 CASSEGSMRGQGARNQPQHF
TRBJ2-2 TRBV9 CASSPRTVAGGDVVFF
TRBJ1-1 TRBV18 CASSRTGIGEGTEAFF
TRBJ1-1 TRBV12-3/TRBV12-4 CASPGGGTEAFF
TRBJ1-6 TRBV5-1 CASSLIRTGGNSPLHF
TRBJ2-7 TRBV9 CASSPGGAIPHEQYF
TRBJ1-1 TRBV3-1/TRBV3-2 CASSQDTLNTEAFF
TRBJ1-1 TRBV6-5 CASSRLTNTEAFF
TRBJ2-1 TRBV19 CASSRGGRGRLDEQFF
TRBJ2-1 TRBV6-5 CASSSRGAYNEQFF
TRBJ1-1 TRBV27 CASSRETGATLTEAFF
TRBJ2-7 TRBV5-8 CASSLVAGRYEQYF
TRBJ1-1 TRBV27 CASSLHRNTEAFF
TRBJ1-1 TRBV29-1 CSVEGRDRVPEAFF
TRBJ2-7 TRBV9 CASSVGDGSYEQYF
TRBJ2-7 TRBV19 CASSIAWGSTYEQYF
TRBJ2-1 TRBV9 CASSPSDEQFF
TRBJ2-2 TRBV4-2 CASTLSAGNTGELFF
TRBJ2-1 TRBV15 CATSRAGLSSYNEQFF
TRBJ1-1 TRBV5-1 CASSSHDRAVTEAFF
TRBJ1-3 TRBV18 CASSPLKGANSGNTIYF
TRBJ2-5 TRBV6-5 CASTGWDAETQYF
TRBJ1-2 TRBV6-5 CASSSDSYGYTF
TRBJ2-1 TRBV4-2 CASSQTSGDYNEQFF
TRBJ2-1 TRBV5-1 CASSLGLARGYNEQFF
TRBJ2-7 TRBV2 CASSFRDDEQYF
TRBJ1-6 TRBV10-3 CATQGWDSPLHF
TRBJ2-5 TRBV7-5 CARSLGTPGGETQYF
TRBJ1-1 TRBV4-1 CASTKGGARARTEAFF
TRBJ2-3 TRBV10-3 CAIRERGGRDTQYF